Listed below are T cell receptor beta chains from one sample, sequenced in a study of neoadjuvant anti-PD-1 for oral cavity cancer. The repertoire was sequenced with immunoSEQ multiplex PCR; TCRdb's copy has only in-frame clones and lacks some. The sample yields some 61,000 clones, more than 75% seen once. This specimen was PBMCs, taken after nivolumab (anti-PD-1) treatment. All receptors derive from a person between 40 and 85 years old with oral cavity squamous cell carcinoma. Both conserved end residues are part of each CDR3. The order of the fields is J gene, D gene, V gene, clone size, CDR3 DNA, CDR3 protein. The D gene is left open where the match is weak. The size entry is marked missing in some rows and otherwise reads once, few, many or a size class.

>TRBJ1-4|NA|TRBV9|once
TGTGCCAGCAGCGTAGACAGGGCAACTAATGAAAAACTGTTTTTT
CASSVDRATNEKLFF
>TRBJ2-1|NA|TRBV5-1|NA
TGCGCCAGCAGCTCGCGTAGTATAGGGTACAATGAGCAGTTCTTC
CASSSRSIGYNEQFF
>TRBJ1-2|NA|TRBV12-5|NA
TGTGCTAGTGGTTTGGATGGGGCGTATGGCTACACCTTC
CASGLDGAYGYTF
>TRBJ2-2|NA|TRBV7-6|NA
TGTGCCAGCAGCTTGCAGGTCTCCACCGGGGAGCTGTTTTTT
CASSLQVSTGELFF
>TRBJ2-7|TRBD2|TRBV19|few
TGTGCCAGTAGTTCCATCCTCCCAGCGGGGACGGGGGAGCAGTACTTC
CASSSILPAGTGEQYF
>TRBJ2-7|TRBD2|TRBV5-4|NA
TGTGCCAGCAGCTTGCTGGCGGGAGGGGTCTACGAGCAGTACTTC
CASSLLAGGVYEQYF
>TRBJ1-1|NA|TRBV11-1|NA
TGTGCCAGCAGCTTACTCGGGGGGGACACTGAAGCTTTCTTT
CASSLLGGDTEAFF
>TRBJ2-7|TRBD1|TRBV13|NA
TGTGCCAGCAGCCCAGACAGGGGGCACGAGCAGTACTTC
CASSPDRGHEQYF
>TRBJ2-5|NA|TRBV27|once
TGTGCCAGCAGCCCAGGGTCCGGGACCCAGTACTTC
CASSPGSGTQYF
>TRBJ2-7|NA|TRBV6-5|NA
TGTGCCAGCAGGTCCACCGGGGACTACGAGCAGTACTTC
CASRSTGDYEQYF
>TRBJ2-5|NA|TRBV19|NA
TGTGCCAGTAGGGGGACCGACCGGGGAGAGACCCAGTACTTC
CASRGTDRGETQYF
>TRBJ1-1|NA|TRBV2|NA
TGTGCCAGCAGTGAAGCGGAACGAATGAACACTGAAGCTTTCTTT
CASSEAERMNTEAFF
>TRBJ2-1|TRBD2|TRBV6-1|NA
TGTGCCAGCACCCTAAGACTAGCGGGGGACAATGAGCAGTTCTTC
CASTLRLAGDNEQFF
>TRBJ2-1|NA|TRBV10-1|NA
TGCGCCAGCAGTGAGCTGTCTTCGATCCACAATGAGCAGTTCTTC
CASSELSSIHNEQFF
>TRBJ2-7|TRBD1|TRBV29-1|NA
TGCAGTGGTCGGACCGGGACAGGTCGTGGGGAGCAGTACTTC
CSGRTGTGRGEQYF
>TRBJ2-1|TRBD1|TRBV9|few
TGTGCCAGCAGCGCAGGGGACAGGGACTACTACAATGAGCAGTTCTTC
CASSAGDRDYYNEQFF
>TRBJ1-2|NA|TRBV5-4|NA
TGTGCCAGCAGCTTGGGGCAGGGGTTGAACACCTTC
CASSLGQGLNTF